A single sample is the source of the 28 T cell receptor beta chains below, sequenced in a study of blood T cell repertoires in COVID-19. TCRdb keeps only in-frame clones here, not all; method: immunoSEQ multiplex PCR. Of approximately 210,000 clones listed, roughly 85% are singletons. Material for sequencing was peripheral blood. The receptors derive from a woman of 80 years or more with acute or convalescent COVID-19.

The table lists this clone with a few counts. This chain joins TRBV4-1 and TRBJ2-5; perhaps TRBD1 as D (6 bases). The V and J ends lost 0 bases and 5 bases respectively, with 22 bases between them. Germline-derived CDR1 and CDR2 are MGHRA and YSYEKL. CDR3 length: 18 residues. The CDR3, as DNA: TGCGCCAGCAGCCAAGATCTGAAGGGGGACATCACCCGGGAGACCCAGTACTTC. Its translation is CASSQDLKGDITRETQYF.

The V gene is TRBV3-1 (or the pseudogene TRBV3-2), the J gene TRBJ1-2, with a possible D match to TRBD1 (6 bases). This CDR3 has 15 amino acids. V lost 0 bases and J 4 bases, leaving 12 bases between the germline ends. Germline values: CDR1 LGHDT, CDR2 YNNKEL (reference sequence). The CDR3 coding sequence is TGTGCCAGCAGCCAAGATTTAGGACAGAGCTATGGCTACACCTTC. Translation: CASSQDLGQSYGYTF.

The gene calls are TRBV19 and TRBJ1-3; D is unresolved. The CDR3 consists of 14 residues. The V gene lost 6 bases and the J gene lost 0 bases, with 9 bases spanning the gap. CDR1 and CDR2 (germline): LNHDA, SQIVND (reference sequence). The CDR3 DNA is TGTGCCAGTAGACTCCCCGGCTCTGGAAACACCATATATTTT. Its protein is CASRLPGSGNTIYF.

V and J are TRBV6-5 and TRBJ1-3, with D possibly being TRBD1 (5 bases). The CDR3 totals 14 residues. V was cut by 8 bases and J by 1 base, with 12 bases left in between. CDR1 is MNHEY, CDR2 SVGAGI, per germline. This CDR3 reads CASGEGRSGNTIYF. CDR3 in DNA: TGTGCCAGCGGGGAGGGGCGTTCTGGAAACACCATATATTTT.

The rearrangement joins TRBV9 to TRBJ2-1; 8 bases are shared with TRBD2. Trimming removed 6 bases from V and 0 bases from J; junction bases left unmatched: 2. Germline-derived CDR1 and CDR2 are SGDLS and YYNGEE. The CDR3 totals 14 residues. CDR3 region: CASTGGASYNEQFF. The CDR3 DNA reads as TGTGCCAGCACCGGGGGGGCCTCCTACAATGAGCAGTTCTTC.

The gene calls are TRBV6-6 and TRBJ1-5; the D is unclear. This CDR3 has 12 amino acids. Germline V gives CDR1 MNHNY, CDR2 SVGAGI (reference sequence). Between the trimmed V and J ends, which lost 2 bases and 8 bases, there was a span of 7 bases. The CDR3 nucleotides read TGTGCCAGCAGTTACCCATTAGAGCCCCAGCATTTT. Translated, it gives CASSYPLEPQHF.

V and J are TRBV6-5 and TRBJ2-7; D is perhaps TRBD2 (5 bases). The germline CDR1 and CDR2 sequences are MNHEY and SVGAGI. V lost 8 bases and J 6 bases, leaving 23 bases between the germline ends. This CDR3 is 15 amino acids long. The CDR3 loop reads CASALGEGIRAEQYF. DNA of the CDR3: TGTGCCAGCGCCCTGGGAGAGGGAATACGAGCCGAGCAGTACTTC.

This sequence joins TRBV19 and TRBJ1-3, with 7 bases lining up with TRBD1. Germline V gives CDR1 LNHDA, CDR2 SQIVND (reference sequence). CDR3 length equals 15 residues. V was pared by 6 bases and J by 0 bases, with 5 bases of the junction left unmatched. The CDR3 is CASSDQGDSGNTIYF. The CDR3 coding sequence is TGTGCCAGTAGCGACCAGGGGGACTCTGGAAACACCATATATTTT.

V is TRBV5-3 and J is TRBJ1-2, with 8 bases that match TRBD1. TRBV5-3 is treated as an ORF (open reading frame) with a function not yet certain. The ends lost 0 bases at V and 0 bases at J; junction bases unmatched: 4. The CDR3 is 16 amino acids. In DNA form, the CDR3 reads TGTGCCAGAAGCTTGGAACAGGGGGAAACTAACTATGGCTACACCTTC. It yields the protein CARSLEQGETNYGYTF.

The chain employs TRBV6-6 and TRBJ1-5; D is possibly TRBD1 (5 bases). CDR3 size: 13 residues. Germline V gene sequence: CDR1 MNHNY, CDR2 SVGAGI (reference sequence). V lost 10 bases, J lost 5 bases, and 15 bases lay in between. The chain's CDR3 is CAIKQWGDQPQHF. CDR3 coding DNA: TGTGCCATCAAGCAGTGGGGGGATCAGCCCCAGCATTTT.

The chain combines TRBV4-3 with TRBJ1-2; no clear D. V lost 0 bases to trimming and J lost 6 bases, with 17 bases between them. Germline CDR1 reads LGHNA; CDR2 reads YSLEER. The CDR3 has 16 residues. CDR3 DNA: TGCGCCAGCAGCCAAGACCCAACCGGAAGGGAGGATGGCTACACCTTC. It codes for CASSQDPTGREDGYTF.

The J gene is TRBJ1-1, the V gene TRBV9; D not resolved. The CDR3 is 16 amino acids. V dropped 4 bases and J dropped 4 bases, with 20 bases sitting between them. Germline loops: CDR1 SGDLS, CDR2 YYNGEE. Here the CDR3 reads CASSRTGLSSSTEAFF. The CDR3 DNA reads TGTGCCAGCAGCCGAACTGGACTGTCGTCTAGCACTGAAGCTTTCTTT.

The chain employs TRBV3-1 (or the pseudogene TRBV3-2) and TRBJ2-3, with 12 positions matching TRBD2. Trimming at V came to 0 bases and at J to 4 bases, leaving 5 bases not matched to a gene. The germline CDR1 and CDR2 sequences are LGHDT and YNNKEL (reference sequence). The CDR3 consists of 17 residues. CDR3 in DNA: TGTGCCAGCAGCCAAGATCTCACTAGCGGGGGGTCAGATACGCAGTATTTT. This encodes CASSQDLTSGGSDTQYF.

This clone has just a few counts. This chain links TRBV6-5 with TRBJ2-7, with a weak D call TRBD2 (5 bases). CDR3 length equals 11 residues. Germline V CDR1 and CDR2: MNHEY, SVGAGI. The ends were cut back, 7 bases at V and 6 bases at J, with 10 bases in the middle. This chain's CDR3 is CASTTEGEQYF. As DNA, the CDR3 is TGTGCCAGCACCACAGAGGGCGAGCAGTACTTC.

This clone was counted once. The chain combines TRBV10-3 with TRBJ2-7; TRBD1 might be the D (7 bases). Germline V gene data show CDR1 as ENHRY and CDR2 as SYGVKD. This CDR3 is built from 15 residues. Deletions cut 4 bases from V and 0 bases from J, with 13 bases between. The CDR3 nucleotides read TGTGCCATCAGTGGAACAGGGGACTTCTCCTACGAGCAGTACTTC. Its translation is CAISGTGDFSYEQYF.

J is TRBJ1-4 and V is TRBV28, with D tentatively TRBD1 (6 bases). This CDR3 has 15 amino acids. V was trimmed by 6 bases and J by 7 bases, leaving 18 bases between them. The germline gives CDR1 MDHEN, CDR2 SYDVKM. As DNA, the CDR3 is TGTGCCAGCAGGAGAACGGGGGGGGCGCTTGAAAAACTGTTTTTT. Translated: CASRRTGGALEKLFF.

The chain uses TRBV19 and TRBJ1-5; 9 positions agree with TRBD1. There are 13 residues in the CDR3. CDR1 is LNHDA and CDR2 is SQIVND in the germline V gene (reference sequence). The ends lost 10 bases at V and 6 bases at J; junction bases unmatched: 7. This chain's CDR3 is CATADRGSQPQHF. CDR3 coding DNA: TGTGCCACTGCGGACAGGGGTTCTCAGCCCCAGCATTTT. The whole variable domain, remainder taken from reference TRBV19 and TRBJ1-5, is DGGITQSPKYLFRKEGQNVTLSCEQNLNHDAMYWYRQDPGQGLRLIYYSQIVNDFQKGDIAEGYSVSREKKESFPLTVTSAQKNPTAFYLCATADRGSQPQHFGDGTRLSIL.

The rearrangement links TRBV5-1 to TRBJ1-2; 7 bases agree with TRBD1. CDR1 SGHRS and CDR2 YFSETQ come from the germline V gene. Trimming at V came to 4 bases and at J to 4 bases, leaving 7 bases not matched to a gene. CDR3 length: 14 residues. The CDR3 nucleotides read TGCGCCAGCAGCAAAGAAGGGGGCGTCTATGGCTACACCTTC. This codes for CASSKEGGVYGYTF.

V gene TRBV5-4 combines with J gene TRBJ2-2; no reliable D call. The CDR3 has 13 amino acids. CDR1 is SGHNT, CDR2 YYREEE, per germline (reference sequence). V lost 0 bases and J lost 6, with 6 bases in between. The CDR3 region has the DNA TGTGCCAGCAGCTTGGCCCGCGCCGGGGAGCTGTTTTTT. This encodes CASSLARAGELFF.

V gene TRBV28 combines with J gene TRBJ1-1; weak D call: TRBD1 (5 bases). This CDR3 is built from 16 residues. The ends were cut back, 5 bases at V and 5 bases at J, with 21 bases in the middle. Germline CDR1 is MDHEN and CDR2 is SYDVKM. The CDR3 DNA reads as TGTGCCAGCAGTAGAGGCGGGGGGACCGGGAAGACTGAAGCTTTCTTT. Translated, it gives CASSRGGGTGKTEAFF.

The chain has TRBV7-6 and TRBJ2-3; a possible D gene is TRBD2 (5 bases). V lost 4 bases and J lost 0, with 17 bases in between. The CDR3 consists of 17 residues. Germline V gene lookup returns CDR1 SGHVS and CDR2 FNYEAQ. For the CDR3, the DNA is TGTGCCAGCAGCTCTCCGGGGTTCTCCCCTAGCACAGATACGCAGTATTTT. Amino acid sequence: CASSSPGFSPSTDTQYF.

The count of this clone is one. This chain connects TRBV7-2 to TRBJ1-2, with 9 nucleotides matching TRBD1. This CDR3 has 15 amino acids. The junction had 5 bases not matched to a gene; V was cut back by 2 bases and J by 4 bases. Germline V gene data show CDR1 as SGHTA and CDR2 as FQGNSA. The CDR3: CASSLQGQGGYGYTF. The CDR3 DNA reads as TGTGCCAGCAGCTTACAGGGACAGGGCGGCTATGGCTACACCTTC.

The rearrangement joins TRBV7-8 to TRBJ1-1; possible D gene TRBD1, 6 bases. Per the germline V gene, CDR1 is SGHVS and CDR2 is FQNEAQ. The V end lost 0 bases, the J end lost 4 bases, and 18 bases lay between the germline ends. The CDR3 is 17 residues long. CDR3 residues: CASSLAGGHPVSTEAFF. The DNA for the CDR3 is TGTGCCAGCAGCTTAGCTGGGGGCCACCCAGTGAGCACTGAAGCTTTCTTT.

This rearrangement joins TRBV20-1 to TRBJ1-2; no reliable D call. The V end was cut by 3 bases, the J end by 3 bases, with 20 bases between. There are 16 residues in the CDR3. Germline loops: CDR1 DFQATT, CDR2 SNEGSKA (reference sequence). This chain's CDR3 is CSASSMDWAFDYGYTF. CDR3 bases: TGCAGTGCTAGTTCCATGGACTGGGCTTTTGACTATGGCTACACCTTC.

The rearrangement uses TRBV5-1 and TRBJ2-3, with 10 bases matching TRBD1. The ends lost 2 bases at V and 1 base at J; junction bases unmatched: 4. Germline V gene data show CDR1 as SGHRS and CDR2 as YFSETQ. The CDR3 contains 16 residues. CDR3 nucleotides: TGCGCCAGCAGCTTAATCGGGACAGGGGGCACAGATACGCAGTATTTT. This encodes CASSLIGTGGTDTQYF.

The J gene is TRBJ2-1, the V gene TRBV7-2, with 8 bases matching TRBD2. Germline values: CDR1 SGHTA, CDR2 FQGNSA. The V segment lost 0 bases and the J segment 4 bases; nucleotides outside the gene matches: 5. The CDR3 loop spans 16 amino acids. The chain's CDR3 is CASSLAAGEQYNEQFF. The CDR3 DNA is TGTGCCAGCAGCTTAGCAGCGGGAGAACAATACAATGAGCAGTTCTTC. The full variable domain, with the rest looked up from reference TRBV7-2 and TRBJ2-1, is GAGVSQSPSNKVTEKGKDVELRCDPISGHTALYWYRQSLGQGLEFLIYFQGNSAPDKSGLPSDRFSAERTGGSVSTLTIQRTQQEDSAVYLCASSLAAGEQYNEQFFGPGTRLTVL.

The rearrangement links TRBV14 to TRBJ2-2; weak D call: TRBD1 (6 bases). Trimming stripped 3 bases from V and 4 bases from J, with 12 bases between. Germline CDR1 SGHDN, CDR2 FVKESK. CDR3 length equals 15 residues. CDR3 nucleotides: TGTGCCAGCAGCCACAGGGGCTGGGGCACCGGGGAGCTGTTTTTT. Its protein is CASSHRGWGTGELFF.

The CDR3: CSASYRGDFGYTF. The CDR3 bases are TGCAGTGCTAGTTACAGGGGGGATTTTGGCTACACCTTC. J is TRBJ1-2 and V is TRBV20-1, with TRBD1 matching 8 bases. CDR3 length: 13 amino acids. Looked up from germline, CDR1 is DFQATT and CDR2 is SNEGSKA (reference sequence). Trimming at V came to 3 bases and at J to 7 bases, leaving 7 bases not matched to a gene.